The entry below describes one TCR beta chain. This entry is derived from a study of cytomegalovirus exposure and HLA in healthy donors. The CDR3 sequence is 17 residues long. J was trimmed by 0 bases and V by 4 bases; bases with no gene match: 10. Per germline, CDR1 SGDLS and CDR2 YYNGEE. PCR involved 60 Vbeta and 13 Jbeta primers. The data were produced by immunoSEQ multiplex PCR, yet TCRdb's version contains in-frame clones alone and is incomplete. The sample lists about 190,000 clones, approximately 79% occurring once. This chain joins TRBV9 and TRBJ1-2; 9 bases map to TRBD1. Sequencing used PBMCs. The clonotype originates from a man in his forties in good health and CMV-seropositive. CDR3 DNA: TGTGCCAGCAGCCCATCGGGACAGGGAGGACCTAACTATGGCTACACCTTC. As protein: CASSPSGQGGPNYGYTF.